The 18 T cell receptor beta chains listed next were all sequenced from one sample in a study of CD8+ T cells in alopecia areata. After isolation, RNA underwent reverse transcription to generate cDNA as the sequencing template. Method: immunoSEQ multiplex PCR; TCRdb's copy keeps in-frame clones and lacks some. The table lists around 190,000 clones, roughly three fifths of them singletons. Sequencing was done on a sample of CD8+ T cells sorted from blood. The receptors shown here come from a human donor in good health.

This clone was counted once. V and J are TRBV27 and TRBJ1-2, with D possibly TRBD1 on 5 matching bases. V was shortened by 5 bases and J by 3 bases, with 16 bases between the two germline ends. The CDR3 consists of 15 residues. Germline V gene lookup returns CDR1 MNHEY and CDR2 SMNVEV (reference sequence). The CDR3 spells CASSLLSGGDYGYTF. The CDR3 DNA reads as TGTGCCAGCAGTCTCCTTTCAGGAGGGGACTATGGCTACACCTTC.

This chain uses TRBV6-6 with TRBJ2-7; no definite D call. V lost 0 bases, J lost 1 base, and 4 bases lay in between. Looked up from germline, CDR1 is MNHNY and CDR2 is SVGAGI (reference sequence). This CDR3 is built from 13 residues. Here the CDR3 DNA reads TGTGCCAGCAGTTACTCGATTTCCTACGAGCAGTACTTC. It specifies CASSYSISYEQYF.

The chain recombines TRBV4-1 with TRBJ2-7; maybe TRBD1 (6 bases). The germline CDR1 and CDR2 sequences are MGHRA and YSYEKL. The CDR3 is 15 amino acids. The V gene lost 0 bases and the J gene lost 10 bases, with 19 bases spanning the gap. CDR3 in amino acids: CASSQDKQGRTSQYF. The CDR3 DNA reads TGCGCCAGCAGCCAAGATAAACAGGGTCGGACCTCCCAGTACTTC.

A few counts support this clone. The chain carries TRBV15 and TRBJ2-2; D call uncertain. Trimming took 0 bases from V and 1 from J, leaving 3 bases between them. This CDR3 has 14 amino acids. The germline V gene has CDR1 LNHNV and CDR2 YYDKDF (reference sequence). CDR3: CATSREGNTGELFF. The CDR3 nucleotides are TGTGCCACCAGCAGAGAAGGGAACACCGGGGAGCTGTTTTTT.

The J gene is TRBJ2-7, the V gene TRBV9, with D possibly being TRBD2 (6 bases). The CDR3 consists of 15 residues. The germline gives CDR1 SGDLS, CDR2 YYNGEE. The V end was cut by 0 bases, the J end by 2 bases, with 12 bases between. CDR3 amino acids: CASSVGGGNAYEQYF. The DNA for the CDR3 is TGTGCCAGCAGCGTAGGGGGAGGCAACGCCTACGAGCAGTACTTC.

CDR3 residues: CAWSVGQPQHF. The CDR3 nucleotides read TGTGCCTGGAGTGTAGGACAGCCCCAGCATTTT. This chain joins TRBV30 and TRBJ1-5, with unresolved D. V lost 0 bases, J lost 7 bases, and 4 bases lay in between. Germline V gene data show CDR1 as GTSNPN and CDR2 as SVGIG (reference sequence). There are 11 residues in the CDR3. The full variable domain, rest sourced from reference TRBV30 and TRBJ1-5, is SQTIHQWPATLVQPVGSPLSLECTVEGTSNPNLYWYRQAAGRGLQLLFYSVGIGQISSEVPQNLSASRPQDRQFILSSKKLLLSDSGFYLCAWSVGQPQHFGDGTRLSIL.

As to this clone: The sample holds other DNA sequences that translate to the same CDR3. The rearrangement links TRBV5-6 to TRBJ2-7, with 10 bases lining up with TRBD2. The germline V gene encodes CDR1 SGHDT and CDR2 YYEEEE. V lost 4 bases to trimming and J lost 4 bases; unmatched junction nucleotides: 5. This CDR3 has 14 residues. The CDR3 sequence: CASSLTSGVYEQYF. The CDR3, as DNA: TGTGCCAGCAGCCTCACTAGCGGGGTATACGAGCAGTACTTC.

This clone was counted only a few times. The CDR3, as DNA: TGTGCCAGCAGCTTAGAGGCCGCAGCGAACACCGGGGAGCTGTTTTTT. Protein product: CASSLEAAANTGELFF. The chain is built from TRBV7-9 and TRBJ2-2; D ambiguous. The V and J ends lost 1 base and 0 bases respectively, with 9 bases between them. The CDR3 extends over 16 amino acids. The germline V gene encodes CDR1 SEHNR and CDR2 FQNEAQ (reference sequence).

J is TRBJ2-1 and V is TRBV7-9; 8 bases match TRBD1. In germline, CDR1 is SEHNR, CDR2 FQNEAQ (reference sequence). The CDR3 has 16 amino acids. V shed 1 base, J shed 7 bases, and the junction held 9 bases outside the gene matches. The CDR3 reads CASSLEGQGSENEQFF. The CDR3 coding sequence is TGTGCCAGCAGCTTAGAAGGACAGGGATCGGAAAATGAGCAGTTCTTC. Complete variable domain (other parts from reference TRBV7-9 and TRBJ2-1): DTGVSQNPRHKITKRGQNVTFRCDPISEHNRLYWYRQTLGQGPEFLTYFQNEAQLEKSRLLSDRFSAERPKGSFSTLEIQRTEQGDSAMYLCASSLEGQGSENEQFFGPGTRLTVL.

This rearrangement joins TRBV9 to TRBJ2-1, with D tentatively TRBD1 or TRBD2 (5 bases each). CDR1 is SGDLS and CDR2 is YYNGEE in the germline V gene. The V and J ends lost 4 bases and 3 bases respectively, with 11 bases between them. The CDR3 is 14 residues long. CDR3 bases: TGTGCCAGCAGCACAGAGGGGCTCTACAATGAGCAGTTCTTC. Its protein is CASSTEGLYNEQFF.

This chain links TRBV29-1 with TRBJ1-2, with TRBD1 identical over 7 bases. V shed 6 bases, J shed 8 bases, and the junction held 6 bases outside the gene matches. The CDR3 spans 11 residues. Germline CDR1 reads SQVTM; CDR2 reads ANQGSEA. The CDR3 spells CSVDRELGYTF. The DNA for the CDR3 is TGCAGCGTCGACAGGGAGTTAGGCTACACCTTC.

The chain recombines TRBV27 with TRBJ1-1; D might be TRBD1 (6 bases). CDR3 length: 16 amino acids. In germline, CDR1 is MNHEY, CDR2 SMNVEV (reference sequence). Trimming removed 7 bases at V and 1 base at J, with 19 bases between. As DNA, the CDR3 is TGTGCCAGCATGTTGAATAGTCGGGGGGCGAACACTGAAGCTTTCTTT. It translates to CASMLNSRGANTEAFF.

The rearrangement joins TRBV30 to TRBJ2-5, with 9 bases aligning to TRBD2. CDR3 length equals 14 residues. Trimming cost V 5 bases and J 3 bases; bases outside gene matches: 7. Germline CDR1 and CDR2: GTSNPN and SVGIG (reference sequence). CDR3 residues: CAWGREGSKETQYF. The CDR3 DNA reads TGTGCCTGGGGGCGGGAGGGCTCCAAAGAGACCCAGTACTTC.

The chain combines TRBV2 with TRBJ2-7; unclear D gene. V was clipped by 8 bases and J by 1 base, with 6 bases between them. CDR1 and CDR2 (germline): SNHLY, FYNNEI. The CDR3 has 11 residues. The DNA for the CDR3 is TGTGCCAGCCTCGGATCCTACGAGCAGTACTTC. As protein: CASLGSYEQYF.

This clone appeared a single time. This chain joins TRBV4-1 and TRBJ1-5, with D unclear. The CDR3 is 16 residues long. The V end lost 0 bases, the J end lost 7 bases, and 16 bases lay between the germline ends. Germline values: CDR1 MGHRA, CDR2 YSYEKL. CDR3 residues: CASSQDRDEGNQPQHF. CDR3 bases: TGCGCCAGCAGCCAAGATCGAGACGAGGGTAACCAGCCCCAGCATTTT.

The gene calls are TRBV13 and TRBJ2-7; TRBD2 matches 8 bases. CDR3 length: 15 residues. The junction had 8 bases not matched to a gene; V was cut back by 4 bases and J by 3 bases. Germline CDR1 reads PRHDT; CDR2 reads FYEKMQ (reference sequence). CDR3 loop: CASSSDAGGFYEQYF. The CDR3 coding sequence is TGTGCCAGCAGCTCCGATGCGGGGGGCTTCTACGAGCAGTACTTC.

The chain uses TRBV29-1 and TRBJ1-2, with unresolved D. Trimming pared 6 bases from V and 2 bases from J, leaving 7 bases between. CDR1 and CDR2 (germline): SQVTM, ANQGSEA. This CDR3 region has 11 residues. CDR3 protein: CSVPDNYGYTF. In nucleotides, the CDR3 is TGCAGCGTCCCGGACAACTATGGCTACACCTTC.

CDR3 in DNA: TGCGCCAGCGGAGGAGGGTCCCCCTATGGCTACACCTTC. Translating it yields CASGGGSPYGYTF. The chain couples TRBV5-1 to TRBJ1-2; D not certain. Germline V gene sequence: CDR1 SGHRS, CDR2 YFSETQ. The V gene lost 7 bases and the J gene lost 4 bases, with 14 bases spanning the gap. The CDR3 is 13 amino acids. The variable domain in full, completed from reference TRBV5-1 and TRBJ1-2, reads KAGVTQTPRYLIKTRGQQVTLSCSPISGHRSVSWYQQTPGQGLQFLFEYFSETQRNKGNFPGRFSGRQFSNSRSEMNVSTLELGDSALYLCASGGGSPYGYTFGSGTRLTVV.